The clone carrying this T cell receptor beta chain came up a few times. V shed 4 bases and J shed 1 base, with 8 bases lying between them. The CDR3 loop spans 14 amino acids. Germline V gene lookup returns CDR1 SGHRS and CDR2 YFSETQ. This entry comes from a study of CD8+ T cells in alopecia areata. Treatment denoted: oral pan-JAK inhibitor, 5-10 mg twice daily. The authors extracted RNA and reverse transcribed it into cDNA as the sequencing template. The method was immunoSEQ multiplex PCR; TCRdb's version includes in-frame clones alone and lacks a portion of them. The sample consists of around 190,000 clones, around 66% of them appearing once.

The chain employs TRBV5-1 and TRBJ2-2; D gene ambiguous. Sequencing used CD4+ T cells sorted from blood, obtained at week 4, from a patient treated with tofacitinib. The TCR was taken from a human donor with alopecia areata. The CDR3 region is CASSETLNTGELFF. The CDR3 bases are TGCGCCAGCAGCGAGACACTGAACACCGGGGAGCTGTTTTTT. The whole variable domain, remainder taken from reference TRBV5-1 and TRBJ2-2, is KAGVTQTPRYLIKTRGQQVTLSCSPISGHRSVSWYQQTPGQGLQFLFEYFSETQRNKGNFPGRFSGRQFSNSRSEMNVSTLELGDSALYLCASSETLNTGELFFGEGSRLTVL.